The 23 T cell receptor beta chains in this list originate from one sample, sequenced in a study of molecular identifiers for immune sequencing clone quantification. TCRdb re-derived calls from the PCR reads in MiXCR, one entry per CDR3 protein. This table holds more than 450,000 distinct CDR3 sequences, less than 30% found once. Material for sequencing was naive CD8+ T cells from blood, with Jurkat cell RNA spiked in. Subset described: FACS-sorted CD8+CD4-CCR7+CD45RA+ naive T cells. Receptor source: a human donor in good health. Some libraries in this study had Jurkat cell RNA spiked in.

This chain's CDR3 is CASRGVGGPRNTEAFF. CDR3 nucleotides: TGTGCCAGCAGGGGAGTGGGGGGGCCCAGGAACACTGAAGCTTTCTTT. This chain joins TRBV6-2 or TRBV6-3 and TRBJ1-1; a weak D match, TRBD1 (6 bases). The germline CDR1 and CDR2 sequences are MNHEY and SVGEGT. CDR3 length: 16 residues. V gave up 6 bases and J gave up 1 base, with 18 bases separating them.

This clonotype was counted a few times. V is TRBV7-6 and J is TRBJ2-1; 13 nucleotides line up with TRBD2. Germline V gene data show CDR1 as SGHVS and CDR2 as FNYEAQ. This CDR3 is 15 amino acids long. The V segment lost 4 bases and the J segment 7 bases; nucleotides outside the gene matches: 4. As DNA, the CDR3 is TGTGCCAGCAGCTCACTAGCGGGGGGGCAGAATGAGCAGTTCTTC. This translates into CASSSLAGGQNEQFF.

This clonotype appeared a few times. The CDR3 sequence: CASSSQNGYEQYF. CDR3 nucleotides: TGTGCCAGCAGCTCGCAAAATGGATACGAGCAGTACTTC. This sequence joins TRBV7-6 and TRBJ2-7; D unresolved. V lost 4 bases, J lost 4 bases, and 11 bases lay in between. Germline loops: CDR1 SGHVS, CDR2 FNYEAQ. This CDR3 region has 13 residues.

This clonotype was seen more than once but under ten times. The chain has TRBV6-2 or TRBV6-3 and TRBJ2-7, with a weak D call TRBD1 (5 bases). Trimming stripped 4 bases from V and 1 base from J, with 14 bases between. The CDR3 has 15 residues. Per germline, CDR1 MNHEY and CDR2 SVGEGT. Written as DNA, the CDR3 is TGTGCCAGCAGTTCCCAGGGTCCCTGGTCCTACGAGCAGTACTTC. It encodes CASSSQGPWSYEQYF.

This CDR3 reads CASSVLAGASDTQYF. CDR3 nucleotide sequence: TGTGCCAGCAGCGTACTAGCGGGGGCGTCAGATACGCAGTATTTT. The chain is built from TRBV7-9 and TRBJ2-3; 11 nucleotides align to TRBD2. The CDR3 is 15 amino acids. The germline CDR1 and CDR2 sequences are SEHNR and FQNEAQ (reference sequence). Trimming removed 5 bases from V and 4 bases from J; junction bases left unmatched: 5. Supplemented by reference TRBV7-9 and TRBJ2-3, the full variable domain reads DTGVSQNPRHKITKRGQNVTFRCDPISEHNRLYWYRQTLGQGPEFLTYFQNEAQLEKSRLLSDRFSAERPKGSFSTLEIQRTEQGDSAMYLCASSVLAGASDTQYFGPGTRLTVL.

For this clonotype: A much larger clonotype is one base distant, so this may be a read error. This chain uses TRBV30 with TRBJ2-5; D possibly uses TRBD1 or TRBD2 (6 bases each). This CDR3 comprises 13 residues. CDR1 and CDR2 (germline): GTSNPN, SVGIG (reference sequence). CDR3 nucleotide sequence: TGTGCCTGGACAGGGGACTTACAAGAGATCCAGTACTTC. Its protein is CAWTGDLQEIQYF.

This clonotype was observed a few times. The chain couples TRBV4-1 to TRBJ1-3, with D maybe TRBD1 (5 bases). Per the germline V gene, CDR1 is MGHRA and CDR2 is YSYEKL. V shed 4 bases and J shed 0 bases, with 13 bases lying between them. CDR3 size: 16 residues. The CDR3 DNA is TGCGCCAGCAGCCTCAGGGTAAAAGGCTCTGGAAACACCATATATTTT. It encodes CASSLRVKGSGNTIYF.

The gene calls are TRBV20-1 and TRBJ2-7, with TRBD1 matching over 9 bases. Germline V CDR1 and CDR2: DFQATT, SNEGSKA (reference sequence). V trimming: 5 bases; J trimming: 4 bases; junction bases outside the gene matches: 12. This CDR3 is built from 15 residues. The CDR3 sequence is CSAPGDRVFSYEQYF. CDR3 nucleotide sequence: TGCAGTGCTCCGGGGGACAGGGTATTTTCTTACGAGCAGTACTTC.

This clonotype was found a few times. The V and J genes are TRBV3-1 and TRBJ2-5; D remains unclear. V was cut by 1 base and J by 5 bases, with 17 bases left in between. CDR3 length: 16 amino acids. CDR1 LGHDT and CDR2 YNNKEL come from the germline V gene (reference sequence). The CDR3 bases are TGTGCCAGCAGCCAAGGTACTTCCGGGCCGGTGGAGACCCAGTACTTC. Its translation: CASSQGTSGPVETQYF.

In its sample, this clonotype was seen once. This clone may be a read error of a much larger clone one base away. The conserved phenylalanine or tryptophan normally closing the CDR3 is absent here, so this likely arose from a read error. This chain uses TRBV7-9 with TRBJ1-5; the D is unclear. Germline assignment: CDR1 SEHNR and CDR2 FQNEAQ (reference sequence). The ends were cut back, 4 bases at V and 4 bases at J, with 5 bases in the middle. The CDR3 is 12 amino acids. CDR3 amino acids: CASSSINQPQHL. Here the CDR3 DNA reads TGTGCCAGCAGCTCCATTAATCAGCCCCAGCATCTT.

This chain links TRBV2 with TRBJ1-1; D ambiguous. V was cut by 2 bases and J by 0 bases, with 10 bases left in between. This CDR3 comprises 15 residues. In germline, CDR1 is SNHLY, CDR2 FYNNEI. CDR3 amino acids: CASSESGSLNTEAFF. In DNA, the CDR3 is TGTGCCAGCAGTGAATCGGGCAGCCTGAACACTGAAGCTTTCTTT.

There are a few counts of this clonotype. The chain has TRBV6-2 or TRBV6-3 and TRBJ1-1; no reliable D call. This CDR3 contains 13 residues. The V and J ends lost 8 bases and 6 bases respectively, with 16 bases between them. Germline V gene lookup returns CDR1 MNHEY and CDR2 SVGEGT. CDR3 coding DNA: TGTGCCAGCGGACTATTTCGGTTTTCTGAAGCTTTCTTT. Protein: CASGLFRFSEAFF.

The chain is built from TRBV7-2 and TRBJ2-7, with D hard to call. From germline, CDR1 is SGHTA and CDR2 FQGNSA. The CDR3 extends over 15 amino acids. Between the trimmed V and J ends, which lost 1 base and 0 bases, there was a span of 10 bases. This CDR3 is CASSLGDWSSYEQYF. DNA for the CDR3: TGTGCCAGCAGCTTAGGTGACTGGAGCTCCTACGAGCAGTACTTC.

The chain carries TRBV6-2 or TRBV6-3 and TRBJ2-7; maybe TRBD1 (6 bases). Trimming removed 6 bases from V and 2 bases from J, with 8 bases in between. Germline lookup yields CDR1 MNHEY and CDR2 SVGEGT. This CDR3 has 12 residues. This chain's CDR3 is CASSRTAYEQYF. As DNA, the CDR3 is TGTGCCAGCAGCCGGACAGCCTACGAGCAGTACTTC.

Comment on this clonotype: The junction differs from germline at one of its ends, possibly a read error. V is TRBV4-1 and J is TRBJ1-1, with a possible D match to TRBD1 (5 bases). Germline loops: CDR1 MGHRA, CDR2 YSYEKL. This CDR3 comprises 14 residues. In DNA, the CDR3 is TGCGCCAGCAGCCAAGGACCCCAGGGCACTGAAGTTTTCTTT. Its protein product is CASSQGPQGTEVFF.

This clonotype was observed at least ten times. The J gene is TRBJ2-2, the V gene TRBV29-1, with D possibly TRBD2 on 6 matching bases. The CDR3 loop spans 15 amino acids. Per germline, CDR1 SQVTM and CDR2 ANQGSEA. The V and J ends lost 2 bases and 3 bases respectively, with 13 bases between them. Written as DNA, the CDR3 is TGCAGCGTTGAATTAGCGGAAAGGTACACCGGGGAGCTGTTTTTT. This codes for CSVELAERYTGELFF.

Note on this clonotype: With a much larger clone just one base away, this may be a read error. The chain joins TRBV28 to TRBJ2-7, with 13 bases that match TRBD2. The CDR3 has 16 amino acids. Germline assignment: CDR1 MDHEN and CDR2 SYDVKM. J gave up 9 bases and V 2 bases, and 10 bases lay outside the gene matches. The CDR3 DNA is TGTGCCAGCAGTTTAGAGGGACTAGCGGGAACCCACGCGCAGTACTTC. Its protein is CASSLEGLAGTHAQYF. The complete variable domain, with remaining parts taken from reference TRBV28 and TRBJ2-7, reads DVKVTQSSRYLVKRTGEKVFLECVQDMDHENMFWYRQDPGLGLRLIYFSYDVKMKEKGDIPEGYSVSREKKERFSLILESASTNQTSMYLCASSLEGLAGTHAQYFGPGTRLTVT.

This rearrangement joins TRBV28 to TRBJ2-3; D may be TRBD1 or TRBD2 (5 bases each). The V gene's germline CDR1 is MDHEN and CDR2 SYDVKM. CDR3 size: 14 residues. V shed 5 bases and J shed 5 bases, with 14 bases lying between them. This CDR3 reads CASSPVGTGDTQYF. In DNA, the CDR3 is TGTGCCAGCAGTCCCGTTGGGACGGGAGATACGCAGTATTTT.

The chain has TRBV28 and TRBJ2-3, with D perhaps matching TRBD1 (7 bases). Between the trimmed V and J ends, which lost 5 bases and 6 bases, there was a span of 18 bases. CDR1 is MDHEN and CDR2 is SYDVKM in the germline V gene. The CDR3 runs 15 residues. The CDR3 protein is CASSMLRDSGDTQYF. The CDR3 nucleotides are TGTGCCAGCAGTATGCTGCGGGACAGCGGGGATACGCAGTATTTT.

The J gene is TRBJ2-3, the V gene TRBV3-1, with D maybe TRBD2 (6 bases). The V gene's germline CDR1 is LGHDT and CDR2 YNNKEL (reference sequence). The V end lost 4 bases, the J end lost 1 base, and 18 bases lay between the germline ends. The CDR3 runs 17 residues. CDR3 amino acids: CASSPLARTIGTDTQYF. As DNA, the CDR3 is TGTGCCAGCAGCCCCTTAGCTAGGACTATAGGCACAGATACGCAGTATTTT.

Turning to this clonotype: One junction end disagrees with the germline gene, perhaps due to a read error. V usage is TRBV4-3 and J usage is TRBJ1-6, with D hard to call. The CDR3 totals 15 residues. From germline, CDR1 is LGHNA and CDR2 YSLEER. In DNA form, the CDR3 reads TGCGCCAGCAGTCATACCGAAATAGAGGATTCACCCCACCACTTT. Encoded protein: CASSHTEIEDSPHHF.

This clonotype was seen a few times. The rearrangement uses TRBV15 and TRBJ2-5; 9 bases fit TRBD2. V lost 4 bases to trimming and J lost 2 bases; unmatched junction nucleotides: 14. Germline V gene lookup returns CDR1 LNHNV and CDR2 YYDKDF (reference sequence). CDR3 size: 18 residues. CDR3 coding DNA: TGTGCCACCAGCAACCCTCCTTCGACTAGCGGAGAGCAAGAGACCCAGTACTTC. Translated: CATSNPPSTSGEQETQYF.

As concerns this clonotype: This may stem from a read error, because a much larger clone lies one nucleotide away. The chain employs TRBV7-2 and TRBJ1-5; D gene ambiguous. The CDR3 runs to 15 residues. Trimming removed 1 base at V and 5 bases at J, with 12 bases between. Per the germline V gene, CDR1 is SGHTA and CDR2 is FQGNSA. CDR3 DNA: TGTGCCAGCAGCTTAGAGGTTTGGAGCGATCAGCCCCAGCATTTT. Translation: CASSLEVWSDQPQHF.